This is a list of T cell receptor beta chains from one sample in a study of radiation and T cells in renal cell carcinoma. The method was immunoSEQ multiplex PCR; TCRdb's version includes in-frame clones alone and lacks a portion of them. The sample carries tens of thousands of clones, around 85% recorded once. Sequencing was performed on blood, taken from a patient whose treatment included radiotherapy and nephrectomy. Every receptor here comes from a man aged 55 to 70 with renal cell carcinoma. CDR3s include the opening cysteine and the closing phenylalanine or tryptophan. Fields, in order: V gene, J gene, clone size, D gene, CDR3 protein, CDR3 DNA. D genes are given only for firm matches. Clone size is not always given. Where it is, it says once, few, many or a class for expanded clones.

v_gene: TRBV30; j_gene: TRBJ1-5; abundance: -; d_gene: -; CDR3aa: CAWSRWGLDQPQHF; CDR3nt: TGTGCCTGGAGTAGGTGGGGGCTGGATCAGCCCCAGCATTTT
v_gene: TRBV5-1; j_gene: TRBJ1-2; abundance: -; d_gene: TRBD1; CDR3aa: CASRETGGNGYTF; CDR3nt: TGCGCCAGCAGGGAGACAGGGGGCAATGGCTACACCTTC
v_gene: TRBV6-1; j_gene: TRBJ2-7; abundance: -; d_gene: TRBD2; CDR3aa: CASSVGTNYEQYF; CDR3nt: TGTGCCAGCAGTGTCGGGACTAACTACGAGCAGTACTTC
v_gene: TRBV6-5; j_gene: TRBJ1-1; abundance: -; d_gene: -; CDR3aa: CASSLRDLVNTEAFF; CDR3nt: TGTGCCAGCAGCCTCAGGGATTTGGTTAACACTGAAGCTTTCTTT
v_gene: TRBV14; j_gene: TRBJ1-6; abundance: -; d_gene: -; CDR3aa: CASSPGGTNYNSPLHF; CDR3nt: TGTGCCAGCAGCCCGGGAGGGACCAACTATAATTCACCCCTCCACTTT
v_gene: TRBV2; j_gene: TRBJ2-2; abundance: -; d_gene: -; CDR3aa: CASSLGETGELFF; CDR3nt: TGTGCCAGCAGTCTAGGAGAGACCGGGGAGCTGTTTTTT
v_gene: TRBV7-9; j_gene: TRBJ2-7; abundance: -; d_gene: -; CDR3aa: CASSVEQGHREQYF; CDR3nt: TGTGCCAGCAGTGTTGAACAGGGCCATCGCGAGCAGTACTTC
v_gene: TRBV18; j_gene: TRBJ1-5; abundance: -; d_gene: -; CDR3aa: CASSPSTTQPQHF; CDR3nt: TGTGCCAGCTCACCGTCGACGACTCAGCCCCAGCATTTT
v_gene: TRBV6-6; j_gene: TRBJ1-1; abundance: -; d_gene: -; CDR3aa: CASNPSVVSAEAFF; CDR3nt: TGTGCCAGTAATCCCTCGGTGGTATCCGCTGAAGCTTTCTTT
v_gene: TRBV5-1; j_gene: TRBJ1-2; abundance: -; d_gene: TRBD1; CDR3aa: CASSIGTGDPYGYTF; CDR3nt: TGCGCCAGCAGCATCGGGACAGGGGATCCCTATGGCTACACCTTC
v_gene: TRBV6-1; j_gene: TRBJ2-1; abundance: medium-sized; d_gene: -; CDR3aa: CASSESNEQFF; CDR3nt: TGTGCCAGCAGTGAATCCAATGAGCAGTTCTTC
v_gene: TRBV18; j_gene: TRBJ1-3; abundance: -; d_gene: TRBD1; CDR3aa: CASSGQGYSGNTIYF; CDR3nt: TGTGCCAGCTCTGGACAGGGATACTCTGGAAACACCATATATTTT
v_gene: TRBV5-1; j_gene: TRBJ2-7; abundance: once; d_gene: -; CDR3aa: CASRSAPGDPYEQYF; CDR3nt: TGCGCCAGTCGTAGCGCCCCAGGGGACCCCTACGAGCAGTACTTC
v_gene: TRBV25-1; j_gene: TRBJ2-6; abundance: once; d_gene: -; CDR3aa: CASGVSSGANVLTF; CDR3nt: TGTGCCAGCGGAGTCAGCTCTGGGGCCAACGTCCTGACTTTC